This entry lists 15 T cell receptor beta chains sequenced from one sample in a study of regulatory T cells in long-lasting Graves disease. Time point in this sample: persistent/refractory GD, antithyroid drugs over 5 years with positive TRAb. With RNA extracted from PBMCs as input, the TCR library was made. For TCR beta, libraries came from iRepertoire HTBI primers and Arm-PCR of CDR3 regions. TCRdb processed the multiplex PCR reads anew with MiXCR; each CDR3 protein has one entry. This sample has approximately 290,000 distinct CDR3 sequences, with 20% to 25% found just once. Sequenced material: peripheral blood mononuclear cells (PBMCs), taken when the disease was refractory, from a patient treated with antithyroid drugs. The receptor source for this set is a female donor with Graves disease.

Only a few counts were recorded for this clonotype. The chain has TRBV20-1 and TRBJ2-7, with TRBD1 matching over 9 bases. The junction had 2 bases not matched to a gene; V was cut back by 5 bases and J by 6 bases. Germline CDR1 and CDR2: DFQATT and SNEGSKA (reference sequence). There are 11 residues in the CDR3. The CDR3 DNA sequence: TGCAGTGCTCGGACAGGGGCCGAGCAGTACTTC. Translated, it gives CSARTGAEQYF.

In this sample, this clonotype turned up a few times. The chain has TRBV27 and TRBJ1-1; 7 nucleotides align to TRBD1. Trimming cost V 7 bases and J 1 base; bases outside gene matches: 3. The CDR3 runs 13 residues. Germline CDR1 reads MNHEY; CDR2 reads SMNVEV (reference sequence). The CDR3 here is CASKRTGNTEAFF. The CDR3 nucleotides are TGTGCCAGCAAAAGGACAGGGAACACTGAAGCTTTCTTT.

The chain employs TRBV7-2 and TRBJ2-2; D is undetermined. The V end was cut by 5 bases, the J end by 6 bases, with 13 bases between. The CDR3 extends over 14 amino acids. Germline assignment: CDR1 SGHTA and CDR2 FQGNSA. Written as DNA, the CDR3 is TGTGCCAGCAGCAGGGAACAGAGTGCCGGGGAGCTGTTTTTT. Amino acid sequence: CASSREQSAGELFF.

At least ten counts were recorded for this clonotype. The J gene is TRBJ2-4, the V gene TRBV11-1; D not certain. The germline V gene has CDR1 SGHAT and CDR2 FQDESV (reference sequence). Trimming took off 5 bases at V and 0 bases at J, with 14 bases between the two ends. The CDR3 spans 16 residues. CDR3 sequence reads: CASSENTGGAKNIQYF. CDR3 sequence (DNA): TGTGCCAGCAGCGAAAACACGGGCGGAGCCAAAAACATTCAGTACTTC.

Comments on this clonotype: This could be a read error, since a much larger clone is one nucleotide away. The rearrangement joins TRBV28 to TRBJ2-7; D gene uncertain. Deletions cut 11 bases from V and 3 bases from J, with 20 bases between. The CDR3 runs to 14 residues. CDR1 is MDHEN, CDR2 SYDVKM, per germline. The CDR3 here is CAGTLHDSFYEQYF. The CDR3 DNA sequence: TGTGCCGGCACCCTACACGACTCCTTCTACGAGCAGTACTTC.

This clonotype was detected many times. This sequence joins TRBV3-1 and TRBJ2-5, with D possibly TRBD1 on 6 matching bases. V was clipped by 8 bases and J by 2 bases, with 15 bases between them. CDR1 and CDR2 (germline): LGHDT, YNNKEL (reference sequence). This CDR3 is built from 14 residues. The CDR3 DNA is TGTGCCAGCGCCAAGGGGGTAGGGCAAGAGACCCAGTACTTC. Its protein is CASAKGVGQETQYF.

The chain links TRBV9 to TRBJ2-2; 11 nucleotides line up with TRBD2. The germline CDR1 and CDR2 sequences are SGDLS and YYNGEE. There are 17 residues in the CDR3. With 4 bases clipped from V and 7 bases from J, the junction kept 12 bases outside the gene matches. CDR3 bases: TGTGCCAGCAGCCCGCCCTTAGCGGGAGGGCCTAACGGGGAGCTGTTTTTT. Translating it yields CASSPPLAGGPNGELFF.

The CDR3 sequence is CASIPRDGPYEQYF. CDR3 nucleotide sequence: TGTGCCAGCATCCCTCGGGACGGACCCTACGAGCAGTACTTC. V and J are TRBV6-1 and TRBJ2-7; D may correspond to TRBD1 or TRBD2 (5 bases each). Trimming left V 7 bases short and J 2 bases short, with 15 bases between. The CDR3 extends over 14 amino acids. In germline, CDR1 is MNHNS, CDR2 SASEGT.

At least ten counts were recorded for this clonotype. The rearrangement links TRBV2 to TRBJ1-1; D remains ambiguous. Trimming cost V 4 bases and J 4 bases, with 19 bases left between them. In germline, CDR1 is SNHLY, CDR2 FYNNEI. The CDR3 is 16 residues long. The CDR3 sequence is CASSAGRVGWATEAFF. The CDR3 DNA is TGTGCCAGCAGTGCGGGGAGAGTGGGTTGGGCCACTGAAGCTTTCTTT.

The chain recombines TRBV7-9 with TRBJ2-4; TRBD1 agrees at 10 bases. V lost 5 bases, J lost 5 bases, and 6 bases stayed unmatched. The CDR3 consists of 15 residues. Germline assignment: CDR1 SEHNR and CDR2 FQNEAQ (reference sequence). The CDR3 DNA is TGTGCCAGCAGCCTAGGACAGGGGGAAGAAAACATTCAGTACTTC. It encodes CASSLGQGEENIQYF.

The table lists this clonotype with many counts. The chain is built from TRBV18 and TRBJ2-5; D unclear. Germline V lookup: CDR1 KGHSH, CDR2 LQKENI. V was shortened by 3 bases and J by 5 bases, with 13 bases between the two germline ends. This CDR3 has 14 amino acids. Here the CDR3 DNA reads TGTGCCAGCTCACCGGCTTCTACCCAGGAGACCCAGTACTTC. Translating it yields CASSPASTQETQYF.

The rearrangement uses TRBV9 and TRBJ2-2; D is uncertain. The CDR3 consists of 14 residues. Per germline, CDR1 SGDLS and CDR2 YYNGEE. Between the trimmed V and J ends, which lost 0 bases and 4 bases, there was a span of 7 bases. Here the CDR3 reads CASSVASVTGELFF. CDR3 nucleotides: TGTGCCAGCAGCGTAGCAAGCGTCACCGGGGAGCTGTTTTTT.

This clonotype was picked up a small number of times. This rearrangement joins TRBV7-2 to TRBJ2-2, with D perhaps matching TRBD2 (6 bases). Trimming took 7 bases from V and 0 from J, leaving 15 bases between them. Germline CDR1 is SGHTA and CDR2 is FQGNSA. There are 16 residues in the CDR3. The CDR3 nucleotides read TGTGCCAGCACGTTGTGGGGGGACGCGAACACCGGGGAGCTGTTTTTT. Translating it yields CASTLWGDANTGELFF.

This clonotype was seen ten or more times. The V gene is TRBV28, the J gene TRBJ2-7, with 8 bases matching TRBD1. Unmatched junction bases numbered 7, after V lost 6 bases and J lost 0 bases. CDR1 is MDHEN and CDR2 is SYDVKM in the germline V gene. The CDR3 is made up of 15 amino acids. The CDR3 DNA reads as TGTGCCAGCAGCCCTTGGACAGGGAGCTCCTACGAGCAGTACTTC. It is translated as CASSPWTGSSYEQYF.

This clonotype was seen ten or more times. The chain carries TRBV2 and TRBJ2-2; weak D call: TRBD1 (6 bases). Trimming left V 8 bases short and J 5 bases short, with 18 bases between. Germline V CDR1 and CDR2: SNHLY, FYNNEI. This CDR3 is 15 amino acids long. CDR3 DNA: TGTGCCAGCGGGTTAACAGGGTTGGTGACCGGGGAGCTGTTTTTT. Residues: CASGLTGLVTGELFF. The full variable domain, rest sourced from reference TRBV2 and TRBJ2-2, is EPEVTQTPSHQVTQMGQEVILRCVPISNHLYFYWYRQILGQKVEFLVSFYNNEISEKSEIFDDQFSVERPDGSNFTLKIRSTKLEDSAMYFCASGLTGLVTGELFFGEGSRLTVL.